This T cell receptor beta chain originates from a study of T-cell reconstitution after alpha-beta-depleted transplantation in children. The CDR3 extends over 15 amino acids. Germline V CDR1 and CDR2: SGHTA, FQGNSA. The germline V and J ends were trimmed by 2 bases and 2 bases, with 11 bases remaining between them. This clonotype was counted ten times or more. Unique molecular identifiers were incorporated when the TCRbeta library was constructed. TCRdb passed the PCR reads through MiXCR, listing each CDR3 protein once. The sample lists roughly 90,000 distinct CDR3 sequences; about 12% were seen once. The source of this sequence is a human donor who donated a stem cell graft to a child with inherited bone marrow failure. The sequenced sample was PBMCs from the stem cell graft donor, obtained from the stem cell graft. V is TRBV7-2 and J is TRBJ2-3; D is unresolved. The CDR3: CASSLRLSFTDTQYF. As DNA, the CDR3 is TGTGCCAGCAGCTTACGCCTATCATTCACAGATACGCAGTATTTT.